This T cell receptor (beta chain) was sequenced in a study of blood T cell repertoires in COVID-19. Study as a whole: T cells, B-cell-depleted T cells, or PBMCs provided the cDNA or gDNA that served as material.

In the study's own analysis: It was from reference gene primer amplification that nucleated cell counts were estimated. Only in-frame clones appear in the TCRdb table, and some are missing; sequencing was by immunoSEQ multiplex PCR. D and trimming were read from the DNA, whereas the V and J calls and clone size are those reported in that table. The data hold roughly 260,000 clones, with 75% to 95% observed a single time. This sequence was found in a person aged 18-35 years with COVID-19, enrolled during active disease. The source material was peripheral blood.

This CDR3 reads CASSQYPGQEITGELFF. In DNA, the CDR3 is TGCGCCAGCAGTCAATACCCGGGACAGGAGATCACCGGGGAGCTGTTTTTT. The chain carries TRBV23-1 and TRBJ2-2; 8 bases are a match to TRBD1. TRBV23-1 is noted as an ORF with a role that remains uncertain. This CDR3 comprises 17 residues. The junction had 8 bases not matched to a gene; V was cut back by 1 base and J by 4 bases.